This TCR beta chain was observed in a study of long-term antiretroviral therapy in people with HIV. Findings and caveats of the study: Repertoires looked antigen-experienced, with only a slight naive shift after ART.

Investigators performed immunoSEQ version v3.0 at survey level. The repertoire was sequenced with immunoSEQ multiplex PCR; TCRdb's copy has only in-frame clones and lacks some. Of tens of thousands of clones listed, around nine tenths are singletons. This clone was picked up a small number of times. Antigen: not known. V lost 5 bases, J lost 5 bases, and 24 bases lay in between. The germline CDR1 and CDR2 sequences are LNHDA and SQIVND (reference sequence). This CDR3 has 18 residues. Each donor provided at least one pre-ART PBMC sample and at least two post-ART PBMC samples. Participants with HIV, all of them, were treated in the United States.

The starting material was unsorted PBMCs, obtained about 5.2 years after starting antiretroviral therapy. This clonotype was obtained from a woman between 40 and 50 years old with HIV. The chain carries TRBV19 and TRBJ2-2; possibly TRBD1 or TRBD2 for D (5 bases each). The CDR3 reads CASSPGSKGNSGTGELFF. In nucleotides, the CDR3 is TGTGCCAGTAGTCCAGGTAGTAAGGGGAACTCGGGAACCGGGGAGCTGTTTTTT.